Sequencing of this TCR beta chain was carried out in a study of early T cells in non-severe SARS-CoV-2 infection (TCRdb year 2021). The study in broad terms: Because TCR sequencing was done on bulk RNA from unsorted whole blood, the alpha and beta chains could not be paired.

Libraries were made using 5' RACE. Instrument used: NextSeq 500. In the TCR library protocol, unique molecular identifiers were attached to individual cDNA molecules to correct for PCR bias and sequencing error. Both TCR alpha and beta chains were sequenced, and tight co-correlation was observed between alpha and beta sequence abundances in each sample. In the authors' own workflow: V gene, J gene and CDR3 annotation of TCR sequences was performed with Decombinator V4. TCRs were defined as expanded if a significant change between any two time points was detected under a Poisson model with p below 0.0001. TCR abundances were normalised to the total number of TCRs sequenced per sample and expressed as counts per million. TRAV1-2 paired with TRAJ12, TRAJ20 or TRAJ33 defined MAIT TCRs, while TRAV10 paired with TRAJ18 defined iNKT TCRs. A search of VDJdb, accessed on 1 November 2021, was run for TCRs annotated to CMV, EBV and SARS-CoV-2, with TCRs annotated for multiple antigens excluded. Clones were called with MiXCR by TCRdb after fastp trimmed the public reads at Q25, and only in-frame beta chains were retained. When rows share a CDR3 protein, they turn into one entry using the most common DNA and genes. The V and J calls, along with clone size, are taken from TCRdb and not from the paper's own processing. The sample profile shows tens of thousands of distinct CDR3 sequences; about 12% of them were found once. Together, the top ten hold about a sixth of the sample.

Paper-wide results and their limitations: VDJdb matching was skewed toward anti-spike CD8 responses and likely underestimated virus-specific expansions, missing private and CD4 specificities.

This clonotype was seen many times. Its cognate antigen has yet to be identified. Base qualities are missing; no much larger clone stands one base away. V lost 0 bases and J lost 7 bases; the stretch between them is 11 bases long. The CDR3 holds 15 amino acids from the cysteine to the phenylalanine. The read is trimmed to its CDR3 DNA, 45 bases read in frame from base 1. Based on the germline V gene, the CDR1 and CDR2 sequences are SGHDT and YYEEEE. This was a case-control study nested in a cohort of healthcare workers in London, UK, who had nasopharyngeal swab PCR tests and blood samples taken every week. Healthcare workers were enrolled in the week of the UK lockdown, from 23 to 31 March 2020, and were followed every week for up to roughly 15 weeks.

The sequence was obtained from an adult who was a healthcare worker with PCR-confirmed SARS-CoV-2 infection or an uninfected control (not recorded which). The specimen was whole blood. The rearranged segments are TRBV5-6 and TRBJ1-6; the D gene is perhaps TRBD1, on 5 matching bases. The CDR3 in this case is CASSLEGALNSPLHF. The DNA sequence reads TGTGCCAGCAGCTTGGAAGGGGCCCTGAATTCACCCCTCCACTTT.